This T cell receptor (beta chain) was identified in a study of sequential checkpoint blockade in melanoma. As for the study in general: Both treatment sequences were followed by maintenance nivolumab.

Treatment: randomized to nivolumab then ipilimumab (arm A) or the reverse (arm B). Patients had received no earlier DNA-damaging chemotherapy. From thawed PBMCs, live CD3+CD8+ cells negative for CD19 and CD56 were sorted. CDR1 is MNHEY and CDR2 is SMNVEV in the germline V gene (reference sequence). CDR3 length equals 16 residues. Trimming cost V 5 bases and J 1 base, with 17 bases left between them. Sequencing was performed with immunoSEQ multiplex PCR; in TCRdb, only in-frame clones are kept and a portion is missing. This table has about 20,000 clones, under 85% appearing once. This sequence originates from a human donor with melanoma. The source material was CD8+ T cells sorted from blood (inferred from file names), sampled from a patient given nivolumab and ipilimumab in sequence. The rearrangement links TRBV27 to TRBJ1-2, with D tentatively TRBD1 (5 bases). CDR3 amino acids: CASSPPGGVGNYGYTF. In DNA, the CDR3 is TGTGCCAGCAGTCCCCCGGGGGGGGTCGGTAACTATGGCTACACCTTC.